The 21 T cell receptor beta chains below were found in one sample sequenced in a study of T cells in women clearing cervical HPV infection. Profiled with immunoSEQ multiplex PCR; TCRdb holds only in-frame clones, not every one. Listed are 40,000 or so clones; just under 6.5% falls within the top ten. Sequencing used blood buffy coat. The receptors derive from a woman between 18 and 70 years old with a cervical HPV16 infection that either progressed to CIN3+ or cleared (not recorded which).

A word on this clone: Sequencing ends 3 residues short of the CDR3 end; the germline J gene provides the rest. The chain is built from TRBV30 and TRBJ2-1; D gene uncertain. Germline CDR1 is GTSNPN and CDR2 is SVGIG (reference sequence). V dropped 2 bases and J dropped 3 bases, with 14 bases sitting between them. The CDR3 is 15 residues long. The CDR3 bases that were read are TGTGCCTGGAGTAATGGGCCACCCCTCTACAATGAG. This translates into CAWSNGPPLYNE. The CDR3 reads in full as CAWSNGPPLYNEQFF.

Remarks on this clone: The CDR3 goes on 3 residues after the read ends, and that part is filled in from the germline J gene. Additional DNA sequences in this sample encode the identical CDR3. The chain carries TRBV19 and TRBJ1-3; D remains ambiguous. CDR3 length: 14 residues. The V end was cut by 4 bases, the J end by 0 bases, with 7 bases between. Germline loops: CDR1 LNHDA, CDR2 SQIVND (reference sequence). CDR3 bases read: TGTGCCAGTAGTACACAGATCTCTGGAAACACC. It encodes CASSTQISGNT. The entire CDR3 sequence reads CASSTQISGNTIYF.

About this clone: The read ends 3 residues before the CDR3 terminus; that terminus is restored from the germline J gene. The rearrangement uses TRBV5-4 and TRBJ2-5, with a possible D match to TRBD1 (5 bases). V was cut by 0 bases and J by 6 bases, with 9 bases left in between. The length of the CDR3 is 13 residues. Germline CDR1 SGHNT, CDR2 YYREEE (reference sequence). The CDR3 is CASSLEGVKTQYF. The covered CDR3 bases are TGTGCCAGCAGCTTGGAAGGGGTGAAGACC.

Points on this clone: From the germline J gene comes the end of the CDR3, since the read stops 3 residues before it. The rearrangement links TRBV5-4 to TRBJ2-5; 13 bases are shared with TRBD2. Germline loops: CDR1 SGHNT, CDR2 YYREEE (reference sequence). This CDR3 is built from 16 residues. The V gene end was trimmed by 4 bases and the J gene end by 4 bases; junction bases not matched to a gene: 7. CDR3 DNA, as far as it was read: TGTGCCAGCAGCGGCAGACTAGCGGGAGGTTTAGAGACC. It yields the protein CASSGRLAGGLET. The whole CDR3 sequence reads CASSGRLAGGLETQYF.

The CDR3 bases that were read are TGTGCCAGCAGCTTGTTCGAGCCAGATACG. This translates into CASSLFEPDT. The entire CDR3 sequence reads CASSLFEPDTQYF. The chain couples TRBV7-2 to TRBJ2-3, with D uncertain. The read halts 3 residues ahead of the CDR3 end, with the missing end drawn from the germline J gene. The V and J ends lost 3 bases and 4 bases respectively, with 8 bases between them. Per the germline V gene, CDR1 is SGHTA and CDR2 is FQGNSA. This CDR3 has 13 amino acids.

Points on this clone: The read halts 3 residues ahead of the CDR3 end, with the missing end drawn from the germline J gene. The V and J genes are TRBV18 and TRBJ2-2; 8 nucleotides align to TRBD1. The CDR3 loop spans 18 amino acids. Germline CDR1 is KGHSH and CDR2 is LQKENI. The CDR3 region is CASSPYRTGPSGANVLFF. The CDR3 bases that were read are TGTGCCAGCTCACCCTATCGGACAGGGCCCTCTGGGGCCAACGTG. Combining the CDR3 with reference TRBV18 and TRBJ2-2 gives the whole variable domain NAGVMQNPRHLVRRRGQEARLRCSPMKGHSHVYWYRQLPEEGLKFMVYLQKENIIDESGMPKERFSAEFPKEGPSILRIQQVVRGDSAAYFCASSPYRTGPSGANVLFFGEGSRLTVL.

For this clone: From the germline J gene comes the end of the CDR3, since the read stops 3 residues before it. The chain has TRBV5-1 and TRBJ1-4; TRBD1 aligns across 7 bases. Germline-derived CDR1 and CDR2 are SGHRS and YFSETQ. The CDR3 is made up of 14 amino acids. V gave up 4 bases and J gave up 5 bases; unmatched junction bases: 5. The CDR3 bases that were read are TGCGCCAGCAGCCAGGACAGGCAGAATGAAAAA. Translated, it gives CASSQDRQNEK. The whole CDR3 is CASSQDRQNEKLFF. The variable domain in full, completed from reference TRBV5-1 and TRBJ1-4, reads KAGVTQTPRYLIKTRGQQVTLSCSPISGHRSVSWYQQTPGQGLQFLFEYFSETQRNKGNFPGRFSGRQFSNSRSEMNVSTLELGDSALYLCASSQDRQNEKLFFGSGTQLSVL.

As to this clone: From the germline J gene comes the end of the CDR3, since the read stops 3 residues before it. This chain connects TRBV29-1 to TRBJ2-3, with 8 bases lining up with TRBD2. The CDR3 contains 16 residues. Germline V gives CDR1 SQVTM, CDR2 ANQGSEA. V lost 2 bases to trimming and J lost 3 bases; unmatched junction nucleotides: 10. The chain's CDR3 is CSVESSGTRRTDTQYF. The covered CDR3 bases are TGCAGCGTTGAAAGTAGCGGGACAAGAAGGACAGATACG.

A word on this clone: The read gets to within 3 residues of the CDR3 end, and the germline J gene fills in the rest. The chain recombines TRBV19 with TRBJ2-7; D is perhaps TRBD2 (6 bases). There are 14 residues in the CDR3. Per germline, CDR1 LNHDA and CDR2 SQIVND (reference sequence). Trimming took 2 bases from V and 5 from J, leaving 13 bases between them. The covered CDR3 bases are TGTGCCAGTAGTATAAGACTAGGCGCTGACGAG. It translates to CASSIRLGADE. The whole CDR3 region reads CASSIRLGADEQYF.

Comments on this clone: The CDR3 is cut off 3 residues early in the read; its end comes from the germline J gene. V gene TRBV20-1 combines with J gene TRBJ2-5; TRBD2 matches 11 bases. This CDR3 contains 16 residues. Trimming cost V 5 bases and J 5 bases; bases outside gene matches: 13. CDR1 is DFQATT and CDR2 is SNEGSKA in the germline V gene (reference sequence). The CDR3 bases that were read are TGCAGTGCTCGGACAGGAAGACTAGCGGGGAGGGAGACC. Protein: CSARTGRLAGRET. The full CDR3 is CSARTGRLAGRETQYF.

In terms of frequency, this clone is medium-sized. The read terminates 3 residues ahead of where the CDR3 ends, so the germline J gene completes it. The chain uses TRBV19 and TRBJ2-1, with a possible D match to TRBD1 (5 bases). V lost 7 bases and J lost 8, with 15 bases in between. Per the germline V gene, CDR1 is LNHDA and CDR2 is SQIVND (reference sequence). This CDR3 region has 13 residues. CDR3 DNA (partial): TGTGCCAGTAACATGTACAGGTACGATGAG. Its translation: CASNMYRYDE. In full, the CDR3 reads CASNMYRYDEQFF.

With regard to this clone: The CDR3 end falls 3 residues outside the read, so it is completed with the germline J gene. The V gene is TRBV20-1, the J gene TRBJ2-3; TRBD2 agrees at 10 bases. CDR3 length equals 16 residues. Germline CDR1 and CDR2: DFQATT and SNEGSKA (reference sequence). V shed 2 bases and J 3 bases; nucleotides not matched to a gene: 8. CDR3 DNA (partial): TGCAGTGCTAGACCTAGCGGGAGTCGTCGGACAGATACG. It encodes CSARPSGSRRTDT. The CDR3 in full is CSARPSGSRRTDTQYF.

About this clone: The CDR3 end lies 3 residues beyond the end of the read and is filled in from the germline J gene. The J gene is TRBJ2-7, the V gene TRBV11-2, with TRBD1 matching 10 bases. Germline CDR1 and CDR2: SGHAT and FQNNGV. Trimming at V came to 1 base and at J to 4 bases, leaving 4 bases not matched to a gene. The CDR3 is 15 amino acids. The covered CDR3 bases are TGTGCCAGCAGCTTAGGGACAGGGGGTTTTTACGAG. Translated: CASSLGTGGFYE. Given in full, the CDR3 is CASSLGTGGFYEQYF.

A note on this clone: The read is 3 residues too short to cover the CDR3 end, so that end is filled in from the germline J gene. The genes are TRBV7-6 and TRBJ2-1; 7 nucleotides agree with TRBD2. Germline V gives CDR1 SGHVS, CDR2 FNYEAQ. The CDR3 loop spans 13 amino acids. J lost 6 bases, V lost 2 bases, and 1 base had no gene match. CDR3 residues: CASSLTGGNEQFF. CDR3 DNA (partial): TGTGCCAGCAGCTTAACGGGGGGCAATGAG.

With regard to this clone: Sequencing ends 3 residues short of the CDR3 end; the germline J gene provides the rest. The chain couples TRBV20-1 to TRBJ2-1; 10 bases match TRBD1. V lost 4 bases to trimming and J lost 4 bases; unmatched junction nucleotides: 7. The CDR3 is 15 residues long. Germline V gene data show CDR1 as DFQATT and CDR2 as SNEGSKA (reference sequence). This chain's CDR3 is CSATPGTGAYNEQFF. The CDR3 DNA, read in part, is TGCAGTGCTACACCCGGGACAGGGGCGTACAATGAG.

In the case of this clone: The observed sequence ends 3 residues before the CDR3 terminus, with the missing tail filled in from the germline J gene. At the DNA level, this CDR3 is encoded by other sequences in the same sample as well. The chain has TRBV7-3 and TRBJ2-2; TRBD1 is a possible D gene (5 bases). Looked up from germline, CDR1 is SGHTA and CDR2 is FQGTGA. V lost 6 bases, J lost 2 bases, and 7 bases lay in between. The CDR3 loop spans 13 amino acids. The part of the CDR3 DNA that was read is TGTGCCAGCAGGGGGCAAAACACCGGGGAG. Protein: CASRGQNTGE. The entire CDR3 reads CASRGQNTGELFF.

Comment on this clone: The read falls 3 residues short of the CDR3 end, and the missing part is taken from the germline J gene. The rearrangement uses TRBV19 and TRBJ2-2, with TRBD1 identical over 8 bases. The V and J ends lost 5 bases and 5 bases, in that order; junction bases with no gene match: 13. CDR1 is LNHDA, CDR2 SQIVND, per germline (reference sequence). This CDR3 spans 17 amino acids. The CDR3 protein is CASSSGGSFQGTGELFF. Partial CDR3 DNA: TGTGCCAGTAGTTCAGGGGGCTCCTTCCAAGGGACCGGGGAG.

Concerning this clone itself: Read coverage stops 3 residues before the CDR3 terminus; the germline J gene supplies the remainder. This chain uses TRBV19 with TRBJ2-4; D might be TRBD1 (6 bases). The germline CDR1 and CDR2 sequences are LNHDA and SQIVND (reference sequence). Trimming pared 9 bases from V and 8 bases from J, leaving 23 bases between. This CDR3 is built from 15 residues. CDR3 DNA, as far as it was read: TGTGCCAGCAAACAGACCGTATGGGGGCAATACATT. It codes for CASKQTVWGQYI. The whole CDR3 region reads CASKQTVWGQYIQYF.

With regard to this clone: With the read ending 3 residues before the CDR3 end, the germline J gene is used to fill in that end. V usage is TRBV20-1 and J usage is TRBJ2-1; D may be TRBD2 (6 bases). The CDR3 length is 15 residues. Germline V gene sequence: CDR1 DFQATT, CDR2 SNEGSKA (reference sequence). V was clipped by 3 bases and J by 2 bases, with 14 bases between them. CDR3 DNA, as far as it was read: TGCAGTGCTAGTCGCCCTCCGGGGGCCTACAATGAG. Translated: CSASRPPGAYNE. The full CDR3 protein reads CSASRPPGAYNEQFF.

As regards this clone: The missing CDR3 end, 3 residues past where the read stops, is filled in from the germline J gene. This chain connects TRBV7-2 to TRBJ1-1; D is ambiguous. The CDR3 length is 14 residues. Germline values: CDR1 SGHTA, CDR2 FQGNSA. V was clipped by 1 base and J by 2 bases, with 8 bases between them. This chain's CDR3 is CASSLVMFNTEAFF. The sequenced part of the CDR3 DNA is TGTGCCAGCAGCTTAGTTATGTTTAACACTGAA. The whole variable domain, remainder taken from reference TRBV7-2 and TRBJ1-1, is GAGVSQSPSNKVTEKGKDVELRCDPISGHTALYWYRQSLGQGLEFLIYFQGNSAPDKSGLPSDRFSAERTGGSVSTLTIQRTQQEDSAVYLCASSLVMFNTEAFFGQGTRLTVV.

The CDR3 loop reads CASSSGTGVRETQYF. The sequenced CDR3 bases are TGTGCCAGCAGCTCCGGGACAGGGGTTCGAGAGACG. The chain employs TRBV5-6 and TRBJ2-3; 10 nucleotides align to TRBD1. The CDR3 goes on 3 residues after the read ends, and that part is filled in from the germline J gene. CDR1 and CDR2 from the germline V gene are SGHDT and YYEEEE. The CDR3 spans 15 residues. The whole variable domain, filled in from reference TRBV5-6 and TRBJ2-3, reads DAGVTQSPTHLIKTRGQQVTLRCSPKSGHDTVSWYQQALGQGPQFIFQYYEEEERQRGNFPDRFSGHQFPNYSSELNVNALLLGDSALYLCASSSGTGVRETQYFGPGTRLTVL.